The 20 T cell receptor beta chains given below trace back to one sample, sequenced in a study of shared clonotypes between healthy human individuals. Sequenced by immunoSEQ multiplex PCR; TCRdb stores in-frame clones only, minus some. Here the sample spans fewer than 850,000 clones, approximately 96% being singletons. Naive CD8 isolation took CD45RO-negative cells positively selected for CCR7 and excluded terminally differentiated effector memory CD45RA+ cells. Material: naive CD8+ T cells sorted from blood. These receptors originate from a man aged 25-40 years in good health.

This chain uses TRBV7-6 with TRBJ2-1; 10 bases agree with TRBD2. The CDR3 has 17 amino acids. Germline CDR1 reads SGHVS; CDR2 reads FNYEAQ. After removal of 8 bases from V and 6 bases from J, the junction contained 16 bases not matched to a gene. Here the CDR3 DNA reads TGTGCCAGCGTACCGGGAGTGGGACTAGCGCAGCGCAATGAGCAGTTCTTC. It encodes CASVPGVGLAQRNEQFF.

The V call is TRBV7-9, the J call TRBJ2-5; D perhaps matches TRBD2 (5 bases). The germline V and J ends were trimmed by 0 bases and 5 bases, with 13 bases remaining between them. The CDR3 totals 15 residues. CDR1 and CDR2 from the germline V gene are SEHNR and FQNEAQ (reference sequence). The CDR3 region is CASSLARPRGETQYF. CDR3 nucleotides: TGTGCCAGCAGCTTAGCGAGGCCCCGCGGGGAGACCCAGTACTTC.

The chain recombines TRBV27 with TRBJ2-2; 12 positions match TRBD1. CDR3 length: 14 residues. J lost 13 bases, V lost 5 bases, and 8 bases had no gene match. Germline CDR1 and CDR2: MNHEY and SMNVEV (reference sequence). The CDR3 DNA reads TGTGCCAGCAGTACGGGACAGGGGGCGGATAGGCTGTTTTTT. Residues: CASSTGQGADRLFF.

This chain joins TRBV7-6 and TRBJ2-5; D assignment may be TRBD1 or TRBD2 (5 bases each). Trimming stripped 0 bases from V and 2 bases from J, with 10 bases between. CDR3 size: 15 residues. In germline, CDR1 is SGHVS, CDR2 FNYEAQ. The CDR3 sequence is CASSLAQGPQETQYF. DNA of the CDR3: TGTGCCAGCAGCTTAGCCCAGGGACCGCAAGAGACCCAGTACTTC.

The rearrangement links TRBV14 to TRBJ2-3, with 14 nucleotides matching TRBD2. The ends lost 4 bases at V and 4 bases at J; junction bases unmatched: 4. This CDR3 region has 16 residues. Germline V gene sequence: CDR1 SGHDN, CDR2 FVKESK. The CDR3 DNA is TGTGCCAGCAGCCTGACTAGCGGGGGGGCAGCAGATACGCAGTATTTT. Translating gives CASSLTSGGAADTQYF.

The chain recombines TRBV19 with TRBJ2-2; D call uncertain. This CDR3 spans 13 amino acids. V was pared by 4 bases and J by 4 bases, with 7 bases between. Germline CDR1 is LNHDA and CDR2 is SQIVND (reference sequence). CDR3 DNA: TGTGCCAGTAGTAGGGCAGCCACCGGGGAGCTGTTTTTT. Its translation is CASSRAATGELFF.

The CDR3 spells CASSLVAGGPMRTQYF. CDR3 coding DNA: TGTGCCAGCAGTTTAGTAGCGGGAGGGCCTATGAGGACGCAGTATTTT. The J gene is TRBJ2-3, the V gene TRBV27; TRBD2 agrees at 11 bases. The CDR3 runs 16 residues. Germline lookup yields CDR1 MNHEY and CDR2 SMNVEV (reference sequence). V trimming: 2 bases; J trimming: 9 bases; junction bases outside the gene matches: 10.

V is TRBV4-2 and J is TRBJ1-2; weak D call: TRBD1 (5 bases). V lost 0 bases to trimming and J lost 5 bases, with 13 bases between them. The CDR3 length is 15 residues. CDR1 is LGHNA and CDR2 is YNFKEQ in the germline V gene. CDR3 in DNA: TGTGCCAGCAGCCAAGAGGAAGGGGACGGTTATGGCTACACCTTC. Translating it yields CASSQEEGDGYGYTF.

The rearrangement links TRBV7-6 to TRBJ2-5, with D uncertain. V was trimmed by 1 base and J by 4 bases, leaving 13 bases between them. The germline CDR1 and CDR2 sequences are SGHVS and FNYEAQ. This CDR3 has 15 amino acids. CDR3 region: CASSLDLETAETQYF. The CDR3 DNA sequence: TGTGCCAGCAGCTTAGATCTAGAAACGGCAGAGACCCAGTACTTC.

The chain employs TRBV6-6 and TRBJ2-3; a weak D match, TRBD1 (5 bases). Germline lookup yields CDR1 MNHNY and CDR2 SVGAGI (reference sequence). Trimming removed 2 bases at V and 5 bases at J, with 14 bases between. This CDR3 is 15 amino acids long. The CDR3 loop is CASSYRGRLEDTQYF. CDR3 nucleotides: TGTGCCAGCAGTTACAGGGGAAGGCTCGAAGATACGCAGTATTTT.

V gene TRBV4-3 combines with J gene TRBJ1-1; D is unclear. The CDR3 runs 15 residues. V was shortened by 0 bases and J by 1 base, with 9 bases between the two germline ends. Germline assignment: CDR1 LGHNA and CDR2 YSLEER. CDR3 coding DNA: TGCGCCAGCAGCCAAGATTGGGCAGGGAACACTGAAGCTTTCTTT. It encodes CASSQDWAGNTEAFF.

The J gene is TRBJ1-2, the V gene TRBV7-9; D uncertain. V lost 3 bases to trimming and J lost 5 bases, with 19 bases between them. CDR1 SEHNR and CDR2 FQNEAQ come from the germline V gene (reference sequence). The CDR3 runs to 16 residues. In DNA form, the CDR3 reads TGTGCCAGCAGCTTCGCGCAGGCGACAAAATTATATGGCTACACCTTC. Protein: CASSFAQATKLYGYTF.

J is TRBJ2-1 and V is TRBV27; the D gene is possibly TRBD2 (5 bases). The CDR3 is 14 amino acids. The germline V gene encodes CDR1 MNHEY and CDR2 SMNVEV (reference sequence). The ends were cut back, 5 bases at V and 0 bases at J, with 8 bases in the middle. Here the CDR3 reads CASSIGSSYNEQFF. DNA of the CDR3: TGTGCCAGCAGTATTGGGAGCTCCTACAATGAGCAGTTCTTC.

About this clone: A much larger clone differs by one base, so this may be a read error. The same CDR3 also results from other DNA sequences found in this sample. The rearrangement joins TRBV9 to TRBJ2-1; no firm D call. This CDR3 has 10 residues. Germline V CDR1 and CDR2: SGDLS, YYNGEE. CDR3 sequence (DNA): TGTGCCAGCAGCGGCAATGAACAGTTCTTC. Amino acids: CASSGNEQFF.

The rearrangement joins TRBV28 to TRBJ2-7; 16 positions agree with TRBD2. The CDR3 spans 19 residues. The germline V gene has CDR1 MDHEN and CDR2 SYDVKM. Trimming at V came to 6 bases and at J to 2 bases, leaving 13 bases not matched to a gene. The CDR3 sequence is CASSPPVGLAGGLTYEQYF. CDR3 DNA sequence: TGTGCCAGCAGCCCCCCCGTGGGACTAGCGGGAGGGCTGACCTACGAGCAGTACTTC.

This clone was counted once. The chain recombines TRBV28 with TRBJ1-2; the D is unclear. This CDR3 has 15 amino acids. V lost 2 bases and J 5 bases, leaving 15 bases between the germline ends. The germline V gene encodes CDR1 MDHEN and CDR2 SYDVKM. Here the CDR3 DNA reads TGTGCCAGCAGTTTAGCCCCGGGAGACATGTATGGCTACACCTTC. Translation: CASSLAPGDMYGYTF.

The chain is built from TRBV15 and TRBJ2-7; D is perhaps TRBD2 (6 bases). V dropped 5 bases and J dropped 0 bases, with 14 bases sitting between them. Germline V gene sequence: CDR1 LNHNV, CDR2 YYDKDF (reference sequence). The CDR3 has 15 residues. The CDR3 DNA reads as TGTGCCACCAGCCTTAGACGGGGGAGCTCCTACGAGCAGTACTTC. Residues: CATSLRRGSSYEQYF.

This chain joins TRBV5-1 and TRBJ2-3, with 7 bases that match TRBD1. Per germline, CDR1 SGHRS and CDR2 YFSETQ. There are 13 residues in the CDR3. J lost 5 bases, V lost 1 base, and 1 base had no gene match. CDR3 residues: CASSLYRGDTQYF. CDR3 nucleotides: TGCGCCAGCAGCTTGTACAGGGGAGATACGCAGTATTTT.

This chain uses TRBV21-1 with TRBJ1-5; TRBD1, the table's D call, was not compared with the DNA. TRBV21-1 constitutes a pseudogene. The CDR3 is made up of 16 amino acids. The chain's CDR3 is CASTKGTGCPYQPQHF. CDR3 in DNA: TGTGCCAGCACCAAAGGGACAGGGTGTCCTTATCAGCCCCAGCATTTT.

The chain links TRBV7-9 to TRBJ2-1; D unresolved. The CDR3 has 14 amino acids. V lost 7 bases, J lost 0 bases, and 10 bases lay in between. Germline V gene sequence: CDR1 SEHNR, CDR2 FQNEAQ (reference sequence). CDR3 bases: TGTGCCAGCAAGGGCGCAAGCTCCTACAATGAGCAGTTCTTC. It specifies CASKGASSYNEQFF. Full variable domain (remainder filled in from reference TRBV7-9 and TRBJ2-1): DTGVSQNPRHKITKRGQNVTFRCDPISEHNRLYWYRQTLGQGPEFLTYFQNEAQLEKSRLLSDRFSAERPKGSFSTLEIQRTEQGDSAMYLCASKGASSYNEQFFGPGTRLTVL.